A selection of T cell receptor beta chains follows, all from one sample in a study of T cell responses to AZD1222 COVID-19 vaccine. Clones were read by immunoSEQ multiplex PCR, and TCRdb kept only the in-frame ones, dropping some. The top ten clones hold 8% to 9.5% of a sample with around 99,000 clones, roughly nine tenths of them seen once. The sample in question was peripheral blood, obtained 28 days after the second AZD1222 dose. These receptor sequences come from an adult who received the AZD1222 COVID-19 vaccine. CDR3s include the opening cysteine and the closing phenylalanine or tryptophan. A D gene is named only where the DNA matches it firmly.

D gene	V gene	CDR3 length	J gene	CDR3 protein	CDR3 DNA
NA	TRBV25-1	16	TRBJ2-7	CASSAGLEGHSYEQYF	TGTGCCAGCAGTGCCGGGTTGGAGGGACACTCCTACGAGCAGTACTTC
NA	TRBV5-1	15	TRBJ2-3	CASSIGQSSTDTQYF	TGCGCCAGCAGCATTGGACAGTCGAGCACAGATACGCAGTATTTT
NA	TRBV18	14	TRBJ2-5	CASSPGDNQETQYF	TGTGCCAGCTCACCTGGGGACAACCAAGAGACCCAGTACTTC
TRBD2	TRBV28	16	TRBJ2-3	CASSKSGRASTDTQYF	TGTGCCAGCAGTAAGAGCGGGAGGGCCAGCACAGATACGCAGTATTTT
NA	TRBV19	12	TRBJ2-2	CASNAGPGELFF	TGTGCCAGTAACGCGGGCCCCGGGGAGCTGTTTTTT
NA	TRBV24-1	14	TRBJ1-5	CAIQARGARQPQHF	TGTGCCATCCAAGCGCGGGGGGCAAGACAGCCCCAGCATTTT
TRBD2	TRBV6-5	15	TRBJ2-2	CASSYDLAGTGELFF	TGTGCCAGCAGTTACGACCTAGCGGGAACCGGGGAGCTGTTTTTT
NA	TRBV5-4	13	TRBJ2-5	CASSRDQQETQYF	TGTGCCAGCAGCCGGGACCAGCAAGAGACCCAGTACTTC
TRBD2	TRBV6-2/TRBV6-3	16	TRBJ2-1	CASSWTSGRAEVEQFF	TGTGCCAGCAGTTGGACTAGCGGGAGGGCCGAGGTTGAGCAGTTCTTC
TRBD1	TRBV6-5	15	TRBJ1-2	CASSPIQGVSYGYTF	TGTGCCAGCAGTCCCATACAGGGGGTCAGCTATGGCTACACCTTC
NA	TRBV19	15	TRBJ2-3	CASSSDRDYTDTQYF	TGTGCCAGTAGTTCCGACAGGGACTACACAGATACGCAGTATTTT
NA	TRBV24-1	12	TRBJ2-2	CVSRQAAGELFF	TGTGTCTCTAGACAGGCAGCCGGGGAGCTGTTTTTT
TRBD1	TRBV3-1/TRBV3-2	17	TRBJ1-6	CASSQDIYGTGESPLHF	TGTGCCAGCAGCCAAGATATTTACGGGACAGGGGAATCACCCCTCCACTTT
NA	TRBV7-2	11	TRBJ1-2	CASSLESGYTF	TGTGCCAGCAGCTTAGAGTCGGGCTACACCTTC
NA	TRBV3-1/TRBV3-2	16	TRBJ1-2	CASSLSWAPASNGYTF	TGTGCCAGCAGCCTTTCATGGGCCCCGGCATCGAATGGCTACACCTTC
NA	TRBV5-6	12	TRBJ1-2	CASSQSSYGYTF	TGTGCCAGCAGCCAGTCCAGCTATGGCTACACCTTC
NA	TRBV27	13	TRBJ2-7	CASSVGSNYEQYF	TGTGCCAGCAGTGTCGGGAGCAACTACGAGCAGTACTTC
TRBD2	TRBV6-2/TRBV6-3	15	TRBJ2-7	CASSYSVAGAYEQYF	TGTGCCAGCAGTTACTCTGTAGCGGGAGCATACGAGCAGTACTTC
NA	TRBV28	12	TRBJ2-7	CASGPRGYEQYF	TGTGCCAGCGGCCCCAGGGGCTACGAGCAGTACTTC
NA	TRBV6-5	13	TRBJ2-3	CASSYGTPDTQYF	TGTGCCAGCAGTTACGGGACCCCAGATACGCAGTATTTT
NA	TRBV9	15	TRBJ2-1	CASSVAPGGFDEQFF	TGTGCCAGCAGCGTAGCGCCTGGAGGGTTCGATGAGCAGTTCTTC
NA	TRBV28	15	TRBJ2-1	CASSNRGETYNEQFF	TGTGCCAGCAGCAACCGAGGGGAAACCTACAATGAGCAGTTCTTC